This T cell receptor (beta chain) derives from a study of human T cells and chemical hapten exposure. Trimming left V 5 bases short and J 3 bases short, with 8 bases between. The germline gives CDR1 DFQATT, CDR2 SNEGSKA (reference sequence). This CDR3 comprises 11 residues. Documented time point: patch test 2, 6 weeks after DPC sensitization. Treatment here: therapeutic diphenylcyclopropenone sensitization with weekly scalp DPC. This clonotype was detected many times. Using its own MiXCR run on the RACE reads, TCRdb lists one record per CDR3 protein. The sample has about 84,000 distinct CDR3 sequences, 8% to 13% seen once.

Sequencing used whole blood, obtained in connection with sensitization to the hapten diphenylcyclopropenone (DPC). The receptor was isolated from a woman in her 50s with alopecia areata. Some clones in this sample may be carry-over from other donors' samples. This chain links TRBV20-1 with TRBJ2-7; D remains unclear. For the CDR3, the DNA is TGCAGTGCTCAGGAAAACTACGAGCAGTACTTC. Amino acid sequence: CSAQENYEQYF.